The 7 T cell receptor beta chains given below trace back to one sample, sequenced in a study of cytomegalovirus exposure and HLA in healthy donors. It was with 60 Vbeta and 13 Jbeta primers that the PCR ran. Clones were sequenced by immunoSEQ multiplex PCR, and TCRdb holds only the in-frame ones, with some missing. The table includes about 130,000 clones, 81% detected once. Sequenced material: PBMCs. The source is a man younger than 30 in good health and CMV-seronegative.

The DNA of the CDR3 is TGTGCCATCAGTGACTGGGGGCCGGAAGAGACCCAGTACTTC. Its translation: CAISDWGPEETQYF. The V gene is TRBV10-3, the J gene TRBJ2-5, with a tentative D call TRBD1 (6 bases). Between the trimmed V and J ends, which lost 3 bases and 3 bases, there was a span of 11 bases. CDR1 and CDR2 (germline): ENHRY, SYGVKD. CDR3 length equals 14 residues.

The CDR3: CASTDGGFMNTEAFF. The CDR3 DNA reads as TGCGCCAGCACCGACGGGGGATTCATGAACACTGAAGCTTTCTTT. The chain joins TRBV5-1 to TRBJ1-1; D might be TRBD1 (5 bases). This CDR3 region has 15 residues. The V end lost 6 bases, the J end lost 0 bases, and 15 bases lay between the germline ends. Germline loops: CDR1 SGHRS, CDR2 YFSETQ.

The V gene is TRBV5-8, the J gene TRBJ1-5; TRBD1 agrees at 10 bases. The V segment lost 4 bases and the J segment 4 bases; nucleotides outside the gene matches: 2. The germline CDR1 and CDR2 sequences are SGHTS and YDEGEE. The CDR3 runs 14 residues. CDR3 sequence (DNA): TGTGCCAGCAGCGGGACAGGGGTTAATCAGCCCCAGCATTTT. As protein: CASSGTGVNQPQHF.

The chain carries TRBV7-2 and TRBJ1-5; D call uncertain. There are 17 residues in the CDR3. CDR1 SGHTA and CDR2 FQGNSA come from the germline V gene. Trimming left V 1 base short and J 4 bases short, with 17 bases between. The CDR3 DNA reads TGTGCCAGCAGCTTAGAGGCAGGAACCCTCCCAAATCAGCCCCAGCATTTT. This codes for CASSLEAGTLPNQPQHF.

The chain links TRBV29-1 to TRBJ2-7; 9 nucleotides align to TRBD1. Trimming cost V 3 bases and J 9 bases; bases outside gene matches: 9. The germline CDR1 and CDR2 sequences are SQVTM and ANQGSEA. CDR3 length: 13 residues. This chain's CDR3 is CSVERTGGDGQYF. The CDR3, as DNA: TGCAGCGTTGAGCGCACAGGGGGCGATGGGCAGTACTTC.

The sample holds a few counts of this clone. The V gene is TRBV4-3, the J gene TRBJ1-1; no clear D. The CDR3 totals 14 residues. Germline CDR1 LGHNA, CDR2 YSLEER. V was pared by 1 base and J by 4 bases, with 10 bases between. The CDR3 DNA is TGCGCCAGCAGCCAAGGCGGGGAGCTCACTGAAGCTTTCTTT. As protein: CASSQGGELTEAFF.

The chain employs TRBV4-1 and TRBJ1-1, with D maybe TRBD1 (6 bases). Germline CDR1 reads MGHRA; CDR2 reads YSYEKL. CDR3 length equals 14 residues. The V and J ends lost 3 bases and 6 bases respectively, with 14 bases between them. Here the CDR3 reads CASSQKQGYPEAFF. In DNA, the CDR3 is TGCGCCAGCAGCCAGAAACAGGGTTACCCTGAAGCTTTCTTT.